This T cell receptor beta chain was obtained from a study of shared clonotypes between healthy human individuals. Whole-study results and caveats: The expectation was that sequencing depth would affect clonotype sharing among donors. Among non-shared clonotypes, generation probabilities were lower than among those shared by all four donors.

Germline loops: CDR1 SGHDT, CDR2 YYEEEE. The CDR3 covers 13 residues. V was pared by 5 bases and J by 1 base, with 10 bases between. Produced via immunoSEQ multiplex PCR; TCRdb's table is partial and in-frame only. The sample has about 680,000 clones; roughly nine tenths are singletons. Of note for this clone: The antigen remains undetermined. Other DNA sequences from this sample encode an identical CDR3 as well.

The naive CD8 fraction comprised CD45RO-negative cells positively selected for CCR7 and excluded terminally differentiated effector memory CD45RA+ cells. The chain joins TRBV5-6 to TRBJ2-7; weak D call: TRBD2 (6 bases). The sample taken for sequencing was naive CD8+ T cells sorted from blood. The clonotype was recovered from a man aged 25-45 years in good health. The CDR3 protein is CASSPEGSYEQYF. CDR3 nucleotide sequence: TGTGCCAGCAGTCCGGAGGGGTCCTACGAGCAGTACTTC.